Below are 23 T cell receptor beta chains sequenced from a single sample in a study of cytomegalovirus exposure and HLA in healthy donors (dated by TCRdb to 2015 to 2018). The library was made by the immunoSEQ multiplex PCR assay. TCRdb carries this immuneACCESS record with in-frame sequences only. Its versions omit some clonotypes, under half of them owing to an unresolved V gene in the studies checked, with the rest unexplained. Across this sample there are some 45,000 clones, with over 85% seen only once. The ten largest make up 7.8% of the sample. Input material: PBMCs. The receptors derive from a woman aged 18-29 years in good health and CMV-seropositive.

The chain uses TRBV18 and TRBJ1-1; a possible D gene is TRBD1 (5 bases). V was trimmed by 3 bases and J by 2 bases, leaving 13 bases between them. This CDR3 is built from 15 residues. Germline-derived CDR1 and CDR2 are KGHSH and LQKENI. This CDR3 is CASSPPAGGNTEAFF. In DNA form, the CDR3 reads TGTGCCAGCTCACCGCCCGCGGGGGGAAACACTGAAGCTTTCTTT.

In nucleotides, the CDR3 is TGTGCCAGTAGTAGGGCCCTTGGGCCGACCGAAAACACTGAAGCTTTCTTT. It specifies CASSRALGPTENTEAFF. The V call is TRBV19, the J call TRBJ1-1, with unresolved D. The CDR3 is 17 residues long. Trimming took off 4 bases at V and 2 bases at J, with 20 bases between the two ends. Looked up from germline, CDR1 is LNHDA and CDR2 is SQIVND (reference sequence).

The CDR3 is CASSQVLQRRTDTQYF. The CDR3 DNA is TGCGCCAGCAGCCAAGTTCTCCAGCGACGCACAGATACGCAGTATTTT. The chain joins TRBV4-1 to TRBJ2-3; D is unclear. Germline V gene sequence: CDR1 MGHRA, CDR2 YSYEKL. V was trimmed by 1 base and J by 1 base, leaving 12 bases between them. There are 16 residues in the CDR3.

This chain connects TRBV4-1 to TRBJ1-5, with a tentative D call TRBD1 (5 bases). The length of the CDR3 is 15 residues. The germline V and J ends were trimmed by 1 base and 5 bases, with 12 bases remaining between them. Germline values: CDR1 MGHRA, CDR2 YSYEKL. CDR3 sequence (DNA): TGCGCCAGCAGCCAAGTCCCAGGGAGGGATCAGCCCCAGCATTTT. This translates into CASSQVPGRDQPQHF.

CDR3 amino acids: CASSLLKMTGQADTEAFF. CDR3 sequence (DNA): TGTGCCAGCAGTTTACTTAAAATGACAGGACAGGCAGACACTGAAGCTTTCTTT. The chain has TRBV28 and TRBJ1-1; TRBD1 aligns across 7 bases. The V gene end was trimmed by 2 bases and the J gene end by 3 bases; junction bases not matched to a gene: 15. Germline CDR1 and CDR2: MDHEN and SYDVKM. There are 18 residues in the CDR3.

This sequence joins TRBV6-4 and TRBJ2-3; 10 bases are shared with TRBD2. In germline, CDR1 is MRHNA, CDR2 SNTAGT. The CDR3 consists of 16 residues. The V and J ends lost 3 bases and 1 base, in that order; junction bases with no gene match: 4. This chain's CDR3 is CASSEWTSGGTDTQYF. CDR3 in DNA: TGTGCCAGCAGTGAGTGGACTAGCGGAGGCACAGATACGCAGTATTTT.

The CDR3 loop is CASSADSLYGEQYF. CDR3 in DNA: TGTGCCAGCAGCGCTGACTCGCTTTATGGCGAGCAGTACTTC. The gene calls are TRBV9 and TRBJ2-7; D gene unclear. The CDR3 totals 14 residues. With 3 bases removed from V and 6 bases from J, the gap between germline ends came to 16 bases. The germline V gene has CDR1 SGDLS and CDR2 YYNGEE.

The rearrangement joins TRBV18 to TRBJ2-1; D might be TRBD2 (6 bases). V lost 4 bases to trimming and J lost 15 bases, with 13 bases between them. This CDR3 contains 11 residues. Germline-derived CDR1 and CDR2 are KGHSH and LQKENI. Written as DNA, the CDR3 is TGTGCCAGCTCACTTCCGGGACTTTCGTTCTTC. The encoded protein is CASSLPGLSFF.

This chain links TRBV19 with TRBJ1-3; D gene uncertain. V gave up 6 bases and J gave up 0 bases, with 12 bases separating them. The CDR3 spans 15 residues. Germline loops: CDR1 LNHDA, CDR2 SQIVND (reference sequence). Written as DNA, the CDR3 is TGTGCCAGTAGGGACGGGATAAACTCTGGAAACACCATATATTTT. Encoded protein: CASRDGINSGNTIYF.

The rearrangement uses TRBV7-8 and TRBJ1-1, with a weak D call TRBD1 (6 bases). CDR3 length: 18 residues. V was cut by 2 bases and J by 4 bases, with 23 bases left in between. CDR1 SGHVS and CDR2 FQNEAQ come from the germline V gene. DNA for the CDR3: TGTGCCAGCAGCTTAAGAGTCGGGGGGCTTAGAGGAGGCACTGAAGCTTTCTTT. Its translation is CASSLRVGGLRGGTEAFF.

This clone was observed once. The V gene is TRBV27, the J gene TRBJ2-2; 7 bases are shared with TRBD2. The germline CDR1 and CDR2 sequences are MNHEY and SMNVEV (reference sequence). The ends lost 3 bases at V and 4 bases at J; junction bases unmatched: 5. This CDR3 is built from 15 residues. CDR3 sequence reads: CASSFAGEFTGELFF. CDR3 DNA: TGTGCCAGCAGTTTCGCGGGAGAGTTCACCGGGGAGCTGTTTTTT.

DNA for the CDR3: TGTGCCAGCAGCTTAGGGACATGGGAGGGCCGCGGCAAAAACATTCAGTACTTC. Protein sequence: CASSLGTWEGRGKNIQYF. The rearrangement uses TRBV7-9 and TRBJ2-4, with 7 bases that match TRBD2. Germline CDR1 is SEHNR and CDR2 is FQNEAQ (reference sequence). The CDR3 totals 18 residues. Unmatched junction bases numbered 12, after V lost 1 base and J lost 3 bases.

The chain recombines TRBV19 with TRBJ2-3; 9 bases are a match to TRBD2. CDR1 and CDR2 from the germline V gene are LNHDA and SQIVND (reference sequence). J gave up 5 bases and V 4 bases, and 7 bases lay outside the gene matches. The CDR3 loop spans 15 amino acids. The CDR3 protein is CASSTGTSQQDTQYF. CDR3 in DNA: TGTGCCAGTAGTACTGGGACTAGCCAGCAAGATACGCAGTATTTT. The full variable domain, completed using reference TRBV19 and TRBJ2-3, is DGGITQSPKYLFRKEGQNVTLSCEQNLNHDAMYWYRQDPGQGLRLIYYSQIVNDFQKGDIAEGYSVSREKKESFPLTVTSAQKNPTAFYLCASSTGTSQQDTQYFGPGTRLTVL.

This chain uses TRBV6-1 with TRBJ2-7, with 10 nucleotides matching TRBD1. CDR3 length equals 15 residues. The germline CDR1 and CDR2 sequences are MNHNS and SASEGT. Trimming took 4 bases from V and 2 from J; bases not matched to a gene: 5. The CDR3 DNA reads as TGTGCCAGCAGTGCGACAGGGGGCGCCCCCTACGAGCAGTACTTC. It encodes CASSATGGAPYEQYF.

The V call is TRBV19, the J call TRBJ2-3, with TRBD2 matching over 10 bases. CDR3 length: 16 amino acids. V lost 1 base to trimming and J lost 2 bases; unmatched junction nucleotides: 3. In germline, CDR1 is LNHDA, CDR2 SQIVND (reference sequence). The CDR3 loop is CASSIVSGRATDTQYF. CDR3 nucleotide sequence: TGTGCCAGTAGTATAGTAAGCGGGAGGGCCACAGATACGCAGTATTTT. Full variable domain (remainder filled in from reference TRBV19 and TRBJ2-3): DGGITQSPKYLFRKEGQNVTLSCEQNLNHDAMYWYRQDPGQGLRLIYYSQIVNDFQKGDIAEGYSVSREKKESFPLTVTSAQKNPTAFYLCASSIVSGRATDTQYFGPGTRLTVL.

The V and J genes are TRBV9 and TRBJ1-2; 7 bases agree with TRBD1. Germline V gene lookup returns CDR1 SGDLS and CDR2 YYNGEE. Trimming cost V 4 bases and J 6 bases; bases outside gene matches: 12. The CDR3 sequence is 15 residues long. The CDR3 here is CASSPRTGTVNGYTF. CDR3 coding DNA: TGTGCCAGCAGCCCCCGGACAGGTACAGTGAATGGCTACACCTTC. Based on the CDR3 plus reference TRBV9 and TRBJ1-2, the full variable domain is DSGVTQTPKHLITATGQRVTLRCSPRSGDLSVYWYQQSLDQGLQFLIQYYNGEERAKGNILERFSAQQFPDLHSELNLSSLELGDSALYFCASSPRTGTVNGYTFGSGTRLTVV.

The sample holds a few counts of this clone. This rearrangement joins TRBV5-1 to TRBJ1-1; no firm D call. There are 13 residues in the CDR3. The germline CDR1 and CDR2 sequences are SGHRS and YFSETQ. Trimming cost V 2 bases and J 0 bases, with 5 bases left between them. CDR3 protein: CASSFEVNTEAFF. The CDR3 DNA reads as TGCGCCAGCAGCTTTGAGGTGAACACTGAAGCTTTCTTT.

J is TRBJ1-3 and V is TRBV6-5, with a possible D match to TRBD1 (6 bases). V lost 6 bases to trimming and J lost 3 bases, with 15 bases between them. CDR3 length: 15 residues. Germline V gene lookup returns CDR1 MNHEY and CDR2 SVGAGI. Here the CDR3 reads CASSLLQGFGNTIYF. Written as DNA, the CDR3 is TGTGCCAGCAGCTTACTACAGGGATTTGGAAACACCATATATTTT.

This sequence joins TRBV30 and TRBJ2-6; 9 bases are shared with TRBD1. The CDR3 has 16 residues. The germline gives CDR1 GTSNPN, CDR2 SVGIG (reference sequence). V lost 1 base to trimming and J lost 1 base; unmatched junction nucleotides: 2. CDR3: CAWSGTGVSGANVLTF. The CDR3 DNA reads as TGTGCCTGGAGTGGGACAGGGGTTTCTGGGGCCAACGTCCTGACTTTC.

This chain links TRBV15 with TRBJ2-1; 15 bases align to TRBD2. Per the germline V gene, CDR1 is LNHNV and CDR2 is YYDKDF (reference sequence). J was trimmed by 4 bases and V by 0 bases; bases with no gene match: 10. The length of the CDR3 is 20 residues. The CDR3, as DNA: TGTGCCACCAGCAGAGATAGGGCCTCGGGGACTAGCGGGAGGTACAATGAGCAGTTCTTC. This translates into CATSRDRASGTSGRYNEQFF.

This rearrangement joins TRBV27 to TRBJ1-1, with D perhaps TRBD1 (5 bases). The length of the CDR3 is 14 residues. Germline-derived CDR1 and CDR2 are MNHEY and SMNVEV (reference sequence). V was shortened by 6 bases and J by 4 bases, with 15 bases between the two germline ends. The CDR3: CASSRQLPVTEAFF. The CDR3 DNA reads TGTGCCAGCAGCCGACAGTTACCTGTCACTGAAGCTTTCTTT.

This rearrangement joins TRBV19 to TRBJ2-1, with 7 nucleotides matching TRBD2. The CDR3 runs to 14 residues. CDR1 and CDR2 (germline): LNHDA, SQIVND (reference sequence). Unmatched junction bases numbered 7, after V lost 3 bases and J lost 8 bases. CDR3 residues: CASSMVTSSDEQFF. CDR3 sequence (DNA): TGTGCCAGTAGTATGGTGACTAGCAGCGATGAGCAGTTCTTC. Supplemented by reference TRBV19 and TRBJ2-1, the full variable domain reads DGGITQSPKYLFRKEGQNVTLSCEQNLNHDAMYWYRQDPGQGLRLIYYSQIVNDFQKGDIAEGYSVSREKKESFPLTVTSAQKNPTAFYLCASSMVTSSDEQFFGPGTRLTVL.

The V call is TRBV15, the J call TRBJ2-7; 10 positions match TRBD1. Unmatched junction bases numbered 10, after V lost 3 bases and J lost 5 bases. The germline gives CDR1 LNHNV, CDR2 YYDKDF (reference sequence). The CDR3 runs to 16 residues. DNA for the CDR3: TGTGCCACCAGCAGGGAGGAAGGGACAGGGGACCACGAGCAGTACTTC. It codes for CATSREEGTGDHEQYF.